Shown below are 2 T cell receptor beta chains from a single sample sequenced in a study of T-cell memory formation after mild COVID-19. One entry per CDR3 protein results from TCRdb running MiXCR on the 5' RACE reads. The sample carries 100,000 or so distinct CDR3 sequences, around 10% recorded once. Sequencing was done on a sample of PBMCs or a T cell subset sorted from them (not recorded which). Receptor source: a man between 18 and 35 years old who had mild COVID-19 (a few samples of this study predate the infection). Cell type and time point are not known.

The rearrangement joins TRBV5-1 to TRBJ2-1; unclear D gene. This CDR3 is 12 amino acids long. Germline-derived CDR1 and CDR2 are SGHRS and YFSETQ. V lost 1 base and J lost 9, with 8 bases in between. The CDR3 region has the DNA TGCGCCAGCAGCTTGATGAGCGCTGAGCAGTTCTTC. This codes for CASSLMSAEQFF. Full variable domain (remainder filled in from reference TRBV5-1 and TRBJ2-1): KAGVTQTPRYLIKTRGQQVTLSCSPISGHRSVSWYQQTPGQGLQFLFEYFSETQRNKGNFPGRFSGRQFSNSRSEMNVSTLELGDSALYLCASSLMSAEQFFGPGTRLTVL.

The table lists this clonotype with a few counts. The rearrangement uses TRBV4-1 and TRBJ2-7; D unclear. Per germline, CDR1 MGHRA and CDR2 YSYEKL. Trimming took 0 bases from V and 3 from J, leaving 12 bases between them. The CDR3 length is 15 residues. The CDR3 DNA reads TGCGCCAGCAGCCAAGAGGGTGGGGTGCTCTACGAGCAGTACTTC. It encodes CASSQEGGVLYEQYF.